These 29 T cell receptor beta chains were sequenced from one sample in a study of blood T cell repertoires in COVID-19. Sequencing used immunoSEQ multiplex PCR; TCRdb keeps in-frame clones, though not all of them. The sample holds 200,000 to 250,000 clones, roughly 88% seen once. The sequencing input was peripheral blood. These receptors all stem from a human donor in a cohort sampled during active COVID-19.

This sequence joins TRBV3-1 (or the pseudogene TRBV3-2) and TRBJ1-1, with TRBD1 matching over 7 bases. Per the germline V gene, CDR1 is LGHDT and CDR2 is YNNKEL (reference sequence). This CDR3 contains 15 residues. J lost 10 bases, V lost 4 bases, and 15 bases had no gene match. In nucleotides, the CDR3 is TGTGCCAGCAGCCCACGAAGGGGGCCGGCGGGGTCAGCTTTCTTT. Residues: CASSPRRGPAGSAFF.

The CDR3 DNA reads as TGTGCCACCAGCAGACCTAGCGGGAGCTCCTACGAGCAGTACTTC. As protein: CATSRPSGSSYEQYF. V and J are TRBV15 and TRBJ2-7; 10 bases are shared with TRBD2. The CDR3 is made up of 15 amino acids. The trim removed 2 bases at V and 0 bases at J, leaving 1 base unmatched. CDR1 LNHNV and CDR2 YYDKDF come from the germline V gene (reference sequence). Combining the CDR3 with reference TRBV15 and TRBJ2-7 gives the whole variable domain DAMVIQNPRYQVTQFGKPVTLSCSQTLNHNVMYWYQQKSSQAPKLLFHYYDKDFNNEADTPDNFQSRRPNTSFCFLDIRSPGLGDTAMYLCATSRPSGSSYEQYFGPGTRLTVT.

In this sample, this clone turned up a few times. V is TRBV5-1 and J is TRBJ1-3; D gene uncertain. Germline V gene sequence: CDR1 SGHRS, CDR2 YFSETQ. The CDR3 runs to 15 residues. V lost 0 bases to trimming and J lost 3 bases, with 10 bases between them. CDR3 region: CASSLEGRGGNTIYF. The CDR3 nucleotides read TGCGCCAGCAGCTTGGAAGGGAGAGGTGGAAACACCATATATTTT.

This chain joins TRBV27 and TRBJ2-7; 8 bases are a match to TRBD1. There are 13 residues in the CDR3. Germline V gives CDR1 MNHEY, CDR2 SMNVEV (reference sequence). Trimming at V came to 3 bases and at J to 7 bases, leaving 5 bases not matched to a gene. CDR3 in DNA: TGTGCCAGCAGTTTGGACAGGGACGAGGAGCAGTACTTC. This codes for CASSLDRDEEQYF.

The chain combines TRBV27 with TRBJ2-3, with 10 nucleotides matching TRBD2. CDR3 length equals 18 residues. Losses at the gene ends were 0 bases for V and 4 bases for J; bases not matched to a gene: 10. Looked up from germline, CDR1 is MNHEY and CDR2 is SMNVEV (reference sequence). The CDR3 coding sequence is TGTGCCAGCAGTTTATCGGGTTGGGAGCGGGAGGGCCCAGATACGCAGTATTTT. This codes for CASSLSGWEREGPDTQYF.

The chain combines TRBV12-5 with TRBJ2-4; 14 bases agree with TRBD2. The V segment lost 2 bases and the J segment 4 bases; nucleotides outside the gene matches: 4. The length of the CDR3 is 17 residues. Per the germline V gene, CDR1 is LGHNT and CDR2 is FRNRAP. CDR3 region: CASGLPGTSGRKNIQYF. The CDR3 nucleotides are TGTGCTAGTGGTTTGCCCGGGACTAGCGGGAGAAAAAACATTCAGTACTTC.

The V and J genes are TRBV4-1 and TRBJ2-3, with TRBD2 matching over 10 bases. This CDR3 is 18 amino acids long. Germline CDR1 MGHRA, CDR2 YSYEKL. The ends lost 4 bases at V and 6 bases at J; junction bases unmatched: 16. The CDR3 loop is CASSPSPRPSGREDTQYF. CDR3 coding DNA: TGCGCCAGCAGCCCCTCCCCCCGGCCTAGCGGGAGAGAGGATACGCAGTATTTT.

V usage is TRBV7-8 and J usage is TRBJ2-1, with 9 bases matching TRBD1. The V gene end was trimmed by 3 bases and the J gene end by 5 bases; junction bases not matched to a gene: 8. The V gene's germline CDR1 is SGHVS and CDR2 FQNEAQ. This CDR3 has 16 residues. CDR3 DNA sequence: TGTGCCAGCAGCTTTGTGACAGGGGGGGATGACAATGAGCAGTTCTTC. It encodes CASSFVTGGDDNEQFF.

The gene calls are TRBV9 and TRBJ2-1; TRBD2 matches 13 bases. The CDR3 is made up of 15 amino acids. CDR1 and CDR2 (germline): SGDLS, YYNGEE. With 4 bases clipped from V and 8 bases from J, the junction kept 6 bases outside the gene matches. The CDR3 loop is CASSLGTSGTHEQFF. CDR3 nucleotides: TGTGCCAGCAGCCTTGGGACTAGCGGGACCCATGAGCAGTTCTTC.

This clone occurred once. V gene TRBV10-3 combines with J gene TRBJ2-1; 8 nucleotides agree with TRBD1. The V gene end was trimmed by 8 bases and the J gene end by 4 bases; junction bases not matched to a gene: 4. The germline CDR1 and CDR2 sequences are ENHRY and SYGVKD. CDR3 length: 13 amino acids. Here the CDR3 reads CAIWTGRYNEQFF. As DNA, the CDR3 is TGTGCCATCTGGACAGGGCGTTACAATGAGCAGTTCTTC.

The chain recombines TRBV19 with TRBJ1-5; TRBD1 aligns across 9 bases. Germline trimming cut 7 bases from V and 6 bases from J; bases unmatched to any gene: 1. The germline V gene encodes CDR1 LNHDA and CDR2 SQIVND (reference sequence). The CDR3 is made up of 12 amino acids. CDR3 sequence (DNA): TGTGCCAGTAAACAGGGGGCTCAGCCCCAGCATTTT. The encoded protein is CASKQGAQPQHF.

This rearrangement joins TRBV15 to TRBJ2-7, with a tentative D call TRBD2 (6 bases). CDR1 and CDR2 (germline): LNHNV, YYDKDF (reference sequence). The length of the CDR3 is 15 residues. The V end lost 2 bases, the J end lost 5 bases, and 16 bases lay between the germline ends. The CDR3 loop reads CATSRPGTLFDEQYF. The DNA for the CDR3 is TGTGCCACCAGCAGACCCGGGACTCTCTTTGACGAGCAGTACTTC.

This clone was seen only once. This chain links TRBV5-5 with TRBJ2-7, with D possibly TRBD2 on 5 matching bases. The V gene's germline CDR1 is SGHKS and CDR2 YYEKEE (reference sequence). The CDR3 runs to 15 residues. Trimming removed 4 bases at V and 3 bases at J, with 17 bases between. Here the CDR3 DNA reads TGTGCCAGCAGCCGGGATCCGGCGGCGAACTACGAGCAGTACTTC. This encodes CASSRDPAANYEQYF.

The chain joins TRBV7-8 to TRBJ2-3; 7 bases match TRBD2. The CDR3 consists of 15 residues. CDR1 and CDR2 (germline): SGHVS, FQNEAQ. With 3 bases clipped from V and 0 bases from J, the junction kept 3 bases outside the gene matches. The DNA of the CDR3 is TGTGCCAGCAGCTTGAGGGACTATAGCACAGATACGCAGTATTTT. It codes for CASSLRDYSTDTQYF.

This clone came up once. The chain couples TRBV28 to TRBJ2-3; the D gene is possibly TRBD2 (7 bases). V was trimmed by 2 bases and J by 4 bases, leaving 10 bases between them. CDR3 size: 14 residues. Per germline, CDR1 MDHEN and CDR2 SYDVKM. CDR3 residues: CASSLRGGADTQYF. The CDR3 DNA sequence: TGTGCCAGCAGTTTAAGAGGGGGGGCAGATACGCAGTATTTT.

CDR3 bases: TGTGCCAGCAGTTTCGTGGGCAGGGGATATCAGCCCCAGCATTTT. Its protein is CASSFVGRGYQPQHF. V usage is TRBV27 and J usage is TRBJ1-5, with D possibly matching TRBD1 (6 bases). Germline CDR1 reads MNHEY; CDR2 reads SMNVEV (reference sequence). V was trimmed by 3 bases and J by 5 bases, leaving 14 bases between them. The CDR3 contains 15 residues.

The chain joins TRBV14 to TRBJ2-2; D is unresolved. CDR3 size: 15 residues. Per the germline V gene, CDR1 is SGHDN and CDR2 is FVKESK. V was clipped by 1 base and J by 1 base, with 7 bases between them. The CDR3 sequence: CASSQGRKNTGELFF. The CDR3 nucleotides read TGTGCCAGCAGCCAAGGCAGAAAGAACACCGGGGAGCTGTTTTTT.

This clone has just a few counts. The DNA for the CDR3 is TGTGCCAGCAGTGAAACGGGTTTCAATCAGCCCCAGCATTTT. Translated: CASSETGFNQPQHF. The chain recombines TRBV25-1 with TRBJ1-5; D is unclear. Germline V lookup: CDR1 MGHDK, CDR2 SYGVNS. V lost 2 bases and J 3 bases, leaving 8 bases between the germline ends. This CDR3 is built from 14 residues.

This sequence joins TRBV4-1 and TRBJ2-7; tentative D call: TRBD2 (5 bases). Trimming shortened V by 0 bases and J by 3 bases, and 9 bases separated the two germline ends. Germline V gene lookup returns CDR1 MGHRA and CDR2 YSYEKL. The CDR3 is made up of 14 amino acids. The CDR3 sequence is CASSQEFGDYEQYF. The CDR3 region has the DNA TGCGCCAGCAGCCAAGAGTTCGGGGACTACGAGCAGTACTTC.

This chain uses TRBV28 with TRBJ2-3; no clear D. Trimming took off 5 bases at V and 2 bases at J, with 20 bases between the two ends. Germline-derived CDR1 and CDR2 are MDHEN and SYDVKM. The CDR3 contains 17 residues. CDR3 bases: TGTGCCAGCAGTCGAGTTAGCATCGCGAGCAACACAGATACGCAGTATTTT. It specifies CASSRVSIASNTDTQYF. Full variable domain (rest looked up from reference TRBV28 and TRBJ2-3): DVKVTQSSRYLVKRTGEKVFLECVQDMDHENMFWYRQDPGLGLRLIYFSYDVKMKEKGDIPEGYSVSREKKERFSLILESASTNQTSMYLCASSRVSIASNTDTQYFGPGTRLTVL.

This clone was seen a few times. V gene TRBV19 combines with J gene TRBJ2-5; TRBD2 agrees at 10 bases. Per the germline V gene, CDR1 is LNHDA and CDR2 is SQIVND (reference sequence). The CDR3 covers 15 residues. V gave up 3 bases and J gave up 2 bases; unmatched junction bases: 3. CDR3 coding DNA: TGTGCCAGTAGTATTTCAGCGGGAGGGCAAGAGACCCAGTACTTC. It yields the protein CASSISAGGQETQYF.

The chain uses TRBV27 and TRBJ1-4, with D unresolved. Germline lookup yields CDR1 MNHEY and CDR2 SMNVEV (reference sequence). With 3 bases removed from V and 5 bases from J, the gap between germline ends came to 13 bases. This CDR3 region has 15 residues. DNA for the CDR3: TGTGCCAGCAGTTTCCGCCCAGGAGGAAATGAAAAACTGTTTTTT. This encodes CASSFRPGGNEKLFF.

This chain connects TRBV7-9 to TRBJ2-7, with 7 bases fitting TRBD1. Germline CDR1 and CDR2: SEHNR and FQNEAQ (reference sequence). Trimming at V came to 6 bases and at J to 1 base, leaving 18 bases not matched to a gene. This CDR3 contains 18 residues. In nucleotides, the CDR3 is TGTGCCAGCAGTCACATGACCGGGACAGCAGAGCGTTCCTACGAGCAGTACTTC. Amino acids: CASSHMTGTAERSYEQYF.

The chain joins TRBV6-2 or TRBV6-3 to TRBJ2-5; TRBD1 agrees at 10 bases. Germline lookup yields CDR1 MNHEY and CDR2 SVGEGT. V was clipped by 3 bases and J by 4 bases; unmatched bases: 5. This CDR3 has 15 amino acids. CDR3 sequence: CASSYSGTGVETQYF. In nucleotides, the CDR3 is TGTGCCAGCAGTTATTCCGGGACAGGGGTAGAGACCCAGTACTTC.

This chain uses TRBV27 with TRBJ1-1; D remains ambiguous. V was cut by 5 bases and J by 1 base, with 8 bases left in between. The germline V gene has CDR1 MNHEY and CDR2 SMNVEV (reference sequence). The CDR3 covers 13 residues. CDR3 in DNA: TGTGCCAGCAGTGCCCACAGGAACACTGAAGCTTTCTTT. Protein sequence: CASSAHRNTEAFF.

Only a few counts were recorded for this clone. This chain joins TRBV10-3 and TRBJ1-6; D call uncertain. Trimming stripped 0 bases from V and 7 bases from J, with 7 bases between. Germline-derived CDR1 and CDR2 are ENHRY and SYGVKD. The CDR3 extends over 14 amino acids. This chain's CDR3 is CAISESSGNSPLHF. CDR3 DNA: TGTGCCATCAGTGAGTCCTCAGGAAATTCACCCCTCCACTTT.

V usage is TRBV18 and J usage is TRBJ2-7; 7 nucleotides align to TRBD1. Per the germline V gene, CDR1 is KGHSH and CDR2 is LQKENI. Germline trimming cut 1 base from V and 5 bases from J; bases unmatched to any gene: 5. The CDR3 extends over 14 amino acids. The CDR3 region has the DNA TGTGCCAGCTCACCACTAGGGGGCGGCGACGAGCAGTACTTC. It codes for CASSPLGGGDEQYF.

The J gene is TRBJ1-1, the V gene TRBV2, with D possibly matching TRBD1 (5 bases). V was pared by 1 base and J by 4 bases, with 10 bases between. The V gene's germline CDR1 is SNHLY and CDR2 FYNNEI. There are 14 residues in the CDR3. CDR3 in DNA: TGTGCCAGCAGTGAAGTAGCAGGGATCACTGAAGCTTTCTTT. Protein: CASSEVAGITEAFF.

This clone was detected only a few times. The V call is TRBV11-2, the J call TRBJ1-2; tentative D call: TRBD1 (6 bases). The V end lost 1 base, the J end lost 8 bases, and 11 bases lay between the germline ends. CDR1 is SGHAT, CDR2 FQNNGV, per germline. The CDR3 is 13 amino acids. The DNA for the CDR3 is TGTGCCAGCAGCTTAGGGGACACTACCGGCTACACCTTC. Translation: CASSLGDTTGYTF.